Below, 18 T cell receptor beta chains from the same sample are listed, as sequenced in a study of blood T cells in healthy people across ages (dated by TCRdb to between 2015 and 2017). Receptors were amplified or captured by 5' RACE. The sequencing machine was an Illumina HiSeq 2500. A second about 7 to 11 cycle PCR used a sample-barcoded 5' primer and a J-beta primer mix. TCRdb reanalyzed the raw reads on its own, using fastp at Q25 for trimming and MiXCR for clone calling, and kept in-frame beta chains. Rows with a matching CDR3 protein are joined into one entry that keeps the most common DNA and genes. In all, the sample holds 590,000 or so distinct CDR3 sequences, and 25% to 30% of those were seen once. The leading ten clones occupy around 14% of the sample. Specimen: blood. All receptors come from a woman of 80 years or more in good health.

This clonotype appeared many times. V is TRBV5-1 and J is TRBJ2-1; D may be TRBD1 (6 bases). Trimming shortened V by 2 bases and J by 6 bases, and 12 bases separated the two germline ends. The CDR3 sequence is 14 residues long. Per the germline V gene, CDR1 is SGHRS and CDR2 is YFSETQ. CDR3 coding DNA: TGCGCCAGCAGCTTCTCCCAGGGGATCAATGAGCAGTTCTTC. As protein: CASSFSQGINEQFF.

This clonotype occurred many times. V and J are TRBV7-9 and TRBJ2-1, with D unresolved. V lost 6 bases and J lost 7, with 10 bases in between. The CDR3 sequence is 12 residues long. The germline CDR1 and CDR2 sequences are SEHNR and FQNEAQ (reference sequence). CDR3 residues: CASSLTGNEQFF. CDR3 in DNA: TGTGCCAGCAGTTTAACCGGGAATGAGCAGTTCTTC.

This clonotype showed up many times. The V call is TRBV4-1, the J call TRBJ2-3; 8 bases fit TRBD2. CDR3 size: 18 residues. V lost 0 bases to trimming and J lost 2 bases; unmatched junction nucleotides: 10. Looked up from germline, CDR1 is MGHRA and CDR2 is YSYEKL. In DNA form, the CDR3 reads TGCGCCAGCAGCCAAGACCCCCCAGCGGGGGCCTACACAGATACGCAGTATTTT. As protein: CASSQDPPAGAYTDTQYF.

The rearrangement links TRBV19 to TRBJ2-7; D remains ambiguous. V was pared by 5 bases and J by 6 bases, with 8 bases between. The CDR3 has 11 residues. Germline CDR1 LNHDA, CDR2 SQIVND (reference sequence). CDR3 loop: CASSGVAEQYF. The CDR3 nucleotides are TGTGCCAGTAGTGGGGTCGCCGAGCAGTACTTC.

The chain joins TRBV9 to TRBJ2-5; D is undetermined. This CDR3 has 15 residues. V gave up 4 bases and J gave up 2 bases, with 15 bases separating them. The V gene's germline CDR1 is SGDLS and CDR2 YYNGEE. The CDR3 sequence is CASSQEVRGQETQYF. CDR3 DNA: TGTGCCAGCAGCCAAGAAGTAAGAGGACAAGAGACCCAGTACTTC.

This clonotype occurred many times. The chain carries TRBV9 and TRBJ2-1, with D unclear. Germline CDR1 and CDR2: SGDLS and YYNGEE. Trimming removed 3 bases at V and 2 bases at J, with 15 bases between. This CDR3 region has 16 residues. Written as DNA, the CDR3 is TGTGCCAGCAGCGATAACGGACGGAACACCTACAATGAGCAGTTCTTC. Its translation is CASSDNGRNTYNEQFF.

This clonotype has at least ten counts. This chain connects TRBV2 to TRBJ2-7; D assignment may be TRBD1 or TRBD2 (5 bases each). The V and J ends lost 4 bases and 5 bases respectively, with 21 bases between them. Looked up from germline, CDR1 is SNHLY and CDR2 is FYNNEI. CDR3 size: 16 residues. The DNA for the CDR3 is TGTGCCAGCAGTGGGTACCGGGACCTAAATCAAGACGAGCAGTACTTC. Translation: CASSGYRDLNQDEQYF.

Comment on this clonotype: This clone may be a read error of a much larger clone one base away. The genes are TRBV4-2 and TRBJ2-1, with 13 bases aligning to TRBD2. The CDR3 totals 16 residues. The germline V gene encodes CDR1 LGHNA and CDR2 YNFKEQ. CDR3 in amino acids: CTSSQATSGGAREQFF. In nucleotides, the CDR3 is TGTACCAGCAGCCAAGCTACTAGCGGGGGGGCCAGGGAGCAGTTCTTC.

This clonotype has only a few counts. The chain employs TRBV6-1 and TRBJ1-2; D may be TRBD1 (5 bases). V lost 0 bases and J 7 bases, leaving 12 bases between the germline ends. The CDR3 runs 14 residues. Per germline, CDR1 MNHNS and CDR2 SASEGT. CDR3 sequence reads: CASSEALQGCGYTF. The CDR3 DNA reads TGTGCCAGCAGTGAAGCCCTTCAGGGATGTGGCTACACCTTC.

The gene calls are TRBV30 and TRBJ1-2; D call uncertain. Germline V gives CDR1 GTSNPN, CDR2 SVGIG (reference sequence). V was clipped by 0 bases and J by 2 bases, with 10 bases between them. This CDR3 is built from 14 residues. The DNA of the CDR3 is TGTGCCTGGAGTGTATTAATGGGGAACTATGGCTACACCTTC. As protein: CAWSVLMGNYGYTF.

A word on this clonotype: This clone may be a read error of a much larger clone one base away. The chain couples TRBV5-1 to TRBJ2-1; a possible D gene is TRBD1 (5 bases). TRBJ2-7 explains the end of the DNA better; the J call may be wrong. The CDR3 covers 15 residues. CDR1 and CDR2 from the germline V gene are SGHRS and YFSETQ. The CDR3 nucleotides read TGCGCCAGCAGCCTGCAGGGCACGCCCCCCAATGAGCAGTACTTC. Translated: CASSLQGTPPNEQYF.

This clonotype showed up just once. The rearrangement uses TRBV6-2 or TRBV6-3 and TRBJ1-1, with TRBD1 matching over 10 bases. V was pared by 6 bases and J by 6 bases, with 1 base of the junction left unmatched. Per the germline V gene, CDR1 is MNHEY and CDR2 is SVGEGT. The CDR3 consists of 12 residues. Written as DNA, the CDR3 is TGTGCCAGCAGCGACAGGGGGCCTGAAGCTTTCTTT. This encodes CASSDRGPEAFF.

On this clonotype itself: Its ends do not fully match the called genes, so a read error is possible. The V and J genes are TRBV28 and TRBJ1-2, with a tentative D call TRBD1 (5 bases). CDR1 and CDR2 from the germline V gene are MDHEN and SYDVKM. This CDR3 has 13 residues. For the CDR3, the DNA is TGTGCCACCCGGGACGGTTCTAACTATGGCCACACCTTC. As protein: CATRDGSNYGHTF.

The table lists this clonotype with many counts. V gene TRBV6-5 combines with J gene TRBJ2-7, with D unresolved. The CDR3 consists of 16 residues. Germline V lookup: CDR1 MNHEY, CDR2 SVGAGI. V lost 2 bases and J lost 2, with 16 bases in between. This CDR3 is CASSYILFGVAYEQYF. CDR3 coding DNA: TGTGCCAGCAGTTACATACTATTTGGGGTGGCCTACGAGCAGTACTTC.

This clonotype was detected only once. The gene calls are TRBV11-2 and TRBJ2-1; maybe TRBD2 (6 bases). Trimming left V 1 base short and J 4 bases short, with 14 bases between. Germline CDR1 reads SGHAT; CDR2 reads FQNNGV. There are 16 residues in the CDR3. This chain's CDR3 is CASSLAGWGVYNEQFF. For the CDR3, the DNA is TGTGCCAGCAGCTTAGCAGGGTGGGGGGTTTACAATGAGCAGTTCTTC.

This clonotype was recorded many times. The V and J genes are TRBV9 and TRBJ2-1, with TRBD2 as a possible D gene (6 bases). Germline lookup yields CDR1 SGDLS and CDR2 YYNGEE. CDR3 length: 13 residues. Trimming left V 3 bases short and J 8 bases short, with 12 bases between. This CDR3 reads CASSALGGHEQFF. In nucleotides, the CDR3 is TGTGCCAGCAGCGCCCTAGGAGGGCATGAGCAGTTCTTC. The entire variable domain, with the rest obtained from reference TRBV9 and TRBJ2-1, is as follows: DSGVTQTPKHLITATGQRVTLRCSPRSGDLSVYWYQQSLDQGLQFLIQYYNGEERAKGNILERFSAQQFPDLHSELNLSSLELGDSALYFCASSALGGHEQFFGPGTRLTVL.

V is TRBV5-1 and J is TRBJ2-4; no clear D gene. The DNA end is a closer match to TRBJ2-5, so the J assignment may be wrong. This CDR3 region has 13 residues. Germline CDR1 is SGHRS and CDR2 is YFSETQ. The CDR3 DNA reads TGCGCCAGCAGCTTGGATATCGAAGAGACCCAGTACTTC. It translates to CASSLDIEETQYF.

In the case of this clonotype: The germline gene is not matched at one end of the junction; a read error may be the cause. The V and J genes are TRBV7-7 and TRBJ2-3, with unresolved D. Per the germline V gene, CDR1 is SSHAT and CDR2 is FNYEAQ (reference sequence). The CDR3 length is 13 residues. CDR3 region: CASSPLGSDTQYF. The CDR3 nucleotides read TGTGCTAGCAGCCCTCTAGGGTCAGATACGCAGTATTTT. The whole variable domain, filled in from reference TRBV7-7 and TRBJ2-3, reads GAGVSQSPRYKVTKRGQDVTLRCDPISSHATLYWYQQALGQGPEFLTYFNYEAQPDKSGLPSDRFSAERPEGSISTLTIQRTEQRDSAMYRCASSPLGSDTQYFGPGTRLTVL.